These 27 T cell receptor beta chains were sequenced from one sample in a study of blood T cell repertoires in COVID-19. TCRdb's copy holds only in-frame clones and misses some; the assay was immunoSEQ multiplex PCR. The table includes about 200,000 clones, about 82% detected once. Sequencing was done on a sample of peripheral blood. These receptors originate from an elderly woman with acute or convalescent COVID-19.

On this clone itself: At the DNA level, this CDR3 is encoded by other sequences in the same sample as well. The chain recombines TRBV7-3 with TRBJ1-1, with D uncertain. Trimming removed 1 base from V and 1 base from J, with 4 bases in between. The CDR3 has 13 amino acids. CDR1 and CDR2 (germline): SGHTA, FQGTGA. CDR3 nucleotides: TGTGCCAGCAGCTTAAGTAGGAACACTGAAGCTTTCTTT. This encodes CASSLSRNTEAFF. Filled out from reference TRBV7-3 and TRBJ1-1, the complete variable domain reads GAGVSQTPSNKVTEKGKYVELRCDPISGHTALYWYRQSLGQGPEFLIYFQGTGAADDSGLPNDRFFAVRPEGSVSTLKIQRTERGDSAVYLCASSLSRNTEAFFGQGTRLTVV.

The CDR3 here is CASSHGGVGTDTQYF. The CDR3 DNA reads as TGCGCCAGCAGCCATGGAGGAGTAGGCACAGATACGCAGTATTTT. V usage is TRBV4-1 and J usage is TRBJ2-3, with D tentatively TRBD2 (5 bases). Germline loops: CDR1 MGHRA, CDR2 YSYEKL. Trimming removed 3 bases from V and 1 base from J, with 11 bases in between. The CDR3 loop spans 15 amino acids.

This chain links TRBV18 with TRBJ2-1; a possible D gene is TRBD1 (5 bases). This CDR3 has 15 amino acids. Trimming removed 2 bases at V and 6 bases at J, with 14 bases between. In germline, CDR1 is KGHSH, CDR2 LQKENI. The CDR3 DNA reads as TGTGCCAGCTCACCAGTGCAGGGCTCGGGCAATGAGCAGTTCTTC. Encoded protein: CASSPVQGSGNEQFF.

The chain couples TRBV5-1 to TRBJ1-6; 10 positions agree with TRBD1. The germline V gene encodes CDR1 SGHRS and CDR2 YFSETQ. V lost 0 bases to trimming and J lost 7 bases; unmatched junction nucleotides: 4. The CDR3 loop spans 16 amino acids. The CDR3 loop reads CASSLGPGQGNSPLHF. The CDR3 nucleotides read TGCGCCAGCAGCTTGGGACCGGGACAGGGGAATTCACCCCTCCACTTT.

The chain couples TRBV18 to TRBJ2-7, with a weak D call TRBD1 (6 bases). The CDR3 consists of 15 residues. Germline V CDR1 and CDR2: KGHSH, LQKENI. V was shortened by 3 bases and J by 2 bases, with 14 bases between the two germline ends. CDR3 coding DNA: TGTGCCAGCTCACCTTCGGAACAGGGAGCCTACGAGCAGTACTTC. It is translated as CASSPSEQGAYEQYF.

This clone appeared once. In DNA, the CDR3 is TGTGCCAGCAGCCAAGATCTGCGGGACTTTTCTCTTGAGCAGTTCTTC. Translated: CASSQDLRDFSLEQFF. V gene TRBV3-1 (or the pseudogene TRBV3-2) combines with J gene TRBJ2-1; the D gene is possibly TRBD2 (6 bases). CDR3 size: 16 residues. V was cut by 0 bases and J by 9 bases, with 18 bases left in between. The germline V gene has CDR1 LGHDT and CDR2 YNNKEL (reference sequence).

The chain has TRBV12-3 or TRBV12-4 and TRBJ1-1, with D perhaps matching TRBD1 (6 bases). The CDR3 contains 13 residues. V lost 10 bases and J 4 bases, leaving 16 bases between the germline ends. CDR3 sequence: CATVEGEGTEAFF. The DNA of the CDR3 is TGTGCCACCGTTGAGGGGGAAGGCACTGAAGCTTTCTTT.

The chain carries TRBV28 and TRBJ1-1, with D hard to call. Trimming took off 5 bases at V and 7 bases at J, with 8 bases between the two ends. Germline V gene sequence: CDR1 MDHEN, CDR2 SYDVKM. The CDR3 is 11 amino acids. This chain's CDR3 is CASSGQVEAFF. The CDR3 DNA is TGTGCCAGCAGTGGGCAAGTTGAAGCTTTCTTT.

The chain combines TRBV6-5 with TRBJ1-2, with 7 bases lining up with TRBD1. V lost 5 bases and J lost 4; bases outside the gene matches: 7. This CDR3 contains 14 residues. Germline values: CDR1 MNHEY, CDR2 SVGAGI. CDR3 coding DNA: TGTGCCAGCAGTCCAACAGGGGTGGTCTATGGCTACACCTTC. Translating it yields CASSPTGVVYGYTF.

This clone was seen a single time. The chain links TRBV18 to TRBJ1-4; D is uncertain. Between the trimmed V and J ends, which lost 3 bases and 8 bases, there was a span of 16 bases. The CDR3 totals 15 residues. In germline, CDR1 is KGHSH, CDR2 LQKENI. For the CDR3, the DNA is TGTGCCAGCTCACCTTCCGGGGAGACATTCGAAAAACTGTTTTTT. It translates to CASSPSGETFEKLFF.

The gene calls are TRBV5-1 and TRBJ2-3, with TRBD1 matching 7 bases. The CDR3 runs to 14 residues. Germline CDR1 reads SGHRS; CDR2 reads YFSETQ. Losses at the gene ends were 4 bases for V and 5 bases for J; bases not matched to a gene: 7. CDR3 nucleotides: TGCGCCAGCAGCGTGACAGGGCAGGAAGATACGCAGTATTTT. This encodes CASSVTGQEDTQYF.

V usage is TRBV5-1 and J usage is TRBJ2-3, with 8 bases fitting TRBD1. This CDR3 has 15 residues. With V trimmed by 5 bases and J by 2 bases, 7 bases remained unmatched. Germline CDR1 reads SGHRS; CDR2 reads YFSETQ. The CDR3 coding sequence is TGCGCCAGCAGACCAACAGGGGGTGACACAGATACGCAGTATTTT. This codes for CASRPTGGDTDTQYF.

The genes are TRBV28 and TRBJ2-7, with D perhaps matching TRBD1 (6 bases). CDR3 length equals 14 residues. CDR1 is MDHEN and CDR2 is SYDVKM in the germline V gene. V was shortened by 3 bases and J by 9 bases, with 18 bases between the two germline ends. CDR3 sequence: CASSFRGSDGAQYF. In DNA form, the CDR3 reads TGTGCCAGCAGTTTTAGGGGGTCCGACGGCGCGCAGTACTTC.

The chain couples TRBV6-5 to TRBJ2-1, with TRBD2 matching over 9 bases. Germline CDR1 and CDR2: MNHEY and SVGAGI. The J segment lost 0 bases and the V segment lost 6 bases, leaving 3 bases of the junction unmatched. The CDR3 runs 15 residues. CDR3 in amino acids: CASRGSGGSYNEQFF. CDR3 nucleotide sequence: TGTGCCAGCAGAGGTAGCGGGGGCTCCTACAATGAGCAGTTCTTC.

V gene TRBV4-2 combines with J gene TRBJ1-2; D gene ambiguous. The V and J ends lost 1 base and 0 bases respectively, with 9 bases between them. The CDR3 is made up of 15 amino acids. Germline V lookup: CDR1 LGHNA, CDR2 YNFKEQ. CDR3 in amino acids: CASSQGDGANYGYTF. In DNA, the CDR3 is TGTGCCAGCAGCCAAGGTGACGGAGCTAACTATGGCTACACCTTC.

The V and J genes are TRBV4-1 and TRBJ2-3; the D is unclear. The V gene's germline CDR1 is MGHRA and CDR2 YSYEKL. The CDR3 is 14 residues long. Trimming left V 0 bases short and J 2 bases short, with 6 bases between. The DNA of the CDR3 is TGCGCCAGCAGCCAAGATACAAACACAGATACGCAGTATTTT. It codes for CASSQDTNTDTQYF.

The chain couples TRBV5-1 to TRBJ2-7; D possibly corresponds to TRBD2 (5 bases). The CDR3 is made up of 16 amino acids. V was clipped by 0 bases and J by 1 base, with 14 bases between them. CDR1 and CDR2 from the germline V gene are SGHRS and YFSETQ. CDR3 amino acids: CASSLAPTGISYEQYF. In DNA, the CDR3 is TGCGCCAGCAGCTTGGCCCCCACGGGAATATCCTACGAGCAGTACTTC. Drawing the rest from reference TRBV5-1 and TRBJ2-7, the complete variable domain is KAGVTQTPRYLIKTRGQQVTLSCSPISGHRSVSWYQQTPGQGLQFLFEYFSETQRNKGNFPGRFSGRQFSNSRSEMNVSTLELGDSALYLCASSLAPTGISYEQYFGPGTRLTVT.

The J gene is TRBJ1-2, the V gene TRBV7-2; D perhaps matches TRBD1 (6 bases). The germline V gene has CDR1 SGHTA and CDR2 FQGNSA. The V end was cut by 0 bases, the J end by 4 bases, with 9 bases between. The length of the CDR3 is 14 residues. The CDR3 reads CASSLAGGAYGYTF. CDR3 bases: TGTGCCAGCAGCTTAGCGGGGGGGGCCTATGGCTACACCTTC. The variable domain in full, with the rest retrieved from reference TRBV7-2 and TRBJ1-2, is GAGVSQSPSNKVTEKGKDVELRCDPISGHTALYWYRQSLGQGLEFLIYFQGNSAPDKSGLPSDRFSAERTGGSVSTLTIQRTQQEDSAVYLCASSLAGGAYGYTFGSGTRLTVV.

The chain recombines TRBV30 with TRBJ1-1, with D maybe TRBD1 (6 bases). V was clipped by 8 bases and J by 1 base, with 14 bases between them. The CDR3 spans 13 residues. The germline gives CDR1 GTSNPN, CDR2 SVGIG (reference sequence). This chain's CDR3 is CARSGQSNTEAFF. In nucleotides, the CDR3 is TGTGCCCGGTCCGGACAGTCGAACACTGAAGCTTTCTTT.

This clone was picked up a small number of times. The chain recombines TRBV7-2 with TRBJ1-4, with D maybe TRBD1 (6 bases). Germline assignment: CDR1 SGHTA and CDR2 FQGNSA. V was shortened by 5 bases and J by 0 bases, with 16 bases between the two germline ends. CDR3 length equals 17 residues. The CDR3 coding sequence is TGTGCCAGCAGCCCAGAAGGGGGGGGAGCAACTAATGAAAAACTGTTTTTT. It codes for CASSPEGGGATNEKLFF.

This clone was seen a single time. The V call is TRBV30, the J call TRBJ2-1; possible D gene TRBD2, 6 bases. Trimming took 1 base from V and 10 from J, leaving 20 bases between them. The CDR3 totals 15 residues. The germline V gene has CDR1 GTSNPN and CDR2 SVGIG (reference sequence). The CDR3 sequence: CAWSATRFYNEEQFF. The CDR3 DNA reads TGTGCCTGGAGTGCGACTAGATTCTACAATGAGGAGCAGTTCTTC.

This clone has just one count. This chain connects TRBV19 to TRBJ1-1; D possibly corresponds to TRBD1 (5 bases). V lost 4 bases to trimming and J lost 3 bases, with 9 bases between them. Germline V gene sequence: CDR1 LNHDA, CDR2 SQIVND (reference sequence). The CDR3 extends over 13 amino acids. The CDR3 here is CASSTLRDTEAFF. Written as DNA, the CDR3 is TGTGCCAGTAGTACCCTCAGGGACACTGAAGCTTTCTTT.

This clone was seen a handful of times. This sequence joins TRBV3-1 (or the pseudogene TRBV3-2) and TRBJ2-1; 14 bases are a match to TRBD2. Germline CDR1 reads LGHDT; CDR2 reads YNNKEL (reference sequence). Trimming removed 4 bases from V and 4 bases from J; junction bases left unmatched: 3. CDR3 length equals 16 residues. CDR3 nucleotide sequence: TGTGCCAGCAGCCCCCGGACTAGCGGGGGGTACAATGAGCAGTTCTTC. Residues: CASSPRTSGGYNEQFF.

The chain carries TRBV5-1 and TRBJ2-1; the D gene is possibly TRBD1 (5 bases). The V and J ends lost 2 bases and 4 bases respectively, with 16 bases between them. The CDR3 runs to 16 residues. Germline-derived CDR1 and CDR2 are SGHRS and YFSETQ. CDR3 coding DNA: TGCGCCAGCAGCTTCGCAGGGCAAGTAGGATACAATGAGCAGTTCTTC. Amino acids: CASSFAGQVGYNEQFF. The complete variable domain, with remaining parts taken from reference TRBV5-1 and TRBJ2-1, reads KAGVTQTPRYLIKTRGQQVTLSCSPISGHRSVSWYQQTPGQGLQFLFEYFSETQRNKGNFPGRFSGRQFSNSRSEMNVSTLELGDSALYLCASSFAGQVGYNEQFFGPGTRLTVL.

This clone came up once. This sequence joins TRBV2 and TRBJ1-1; the D gene is possibly TRBD1 (5 bases). The CDR3 is made up of 14 amino acids. Germline CDR1 reads SNHLY; CDR2 reads FYNNEI. The V end lost 7 bases, the J end lost 3 bases, and 15 bases lay between the germline ends. In DNA, the CDR3 is TGTGCCAGCAAAAAGGGGTCGGCTTACACTGAAGCTTTCTTT. Translating gives CASKKGSAYTEAFF. The full variable domain, in which reference TRBV2 and TRBJ1-1 provide the parts outside the CDR3, is EPEVTQTPSHQVTQMGQEVILRCVPISNHLYFYWYRQILGQKVEFLVSFYNNEISEKSEIFDDQFSVERPDGSNFTLKIRSTKLEDSAMYFCASKKGSAYTEAFFGQGTRLTVV.

This chain uses TRBV30 with TRBJ1-4; 7 nucleotides line up with TRBD1. The ends lost 0 bases at V and 5 bases at J; junction bases unmatched: 12. CDR3 length equals 17 residues. Germline V lookup: CDR1 GTSNPN, CDR2 SVGIG (reference sequence). For the CDR3, the DNA is TGTGCCTGGAGTGTAAGGCGGCGGGACAGCGGGAATGAAAAACTGTTTTTT. It yields the protein CAWSVRRRDSGNEKLFF.

This chain connects TRBV7-2 to TRBJ1-2; D not certain. Germline V lookup: CDR1 SGHTA, CDR2 FQGNSA. With 2 bases removed from V and 6 bases from J, the gap between germline ends came to 10 bases. This CDR3 spans 13 amino acids. CDR3 sequence: CASSLPPTDGYTF. CDR3 nucleotide sequence: TGTGCCAGCAGCTTACCCCCCACAGATGGCTACACCTTC. Based on the CDR3 plus reference TRBV7-2 and TRBJ1-2, the full variable domain is GAGVSQSPSNKVTEKGKDVELRCDPISGHTALYWYRQSLGQGLEFLIYFQGNSAPDKSGLPSDRFSAERTGGSVSTLTIQRTQQEDSAVYLCASSLPPTDGYTFGSGTRLTVV.